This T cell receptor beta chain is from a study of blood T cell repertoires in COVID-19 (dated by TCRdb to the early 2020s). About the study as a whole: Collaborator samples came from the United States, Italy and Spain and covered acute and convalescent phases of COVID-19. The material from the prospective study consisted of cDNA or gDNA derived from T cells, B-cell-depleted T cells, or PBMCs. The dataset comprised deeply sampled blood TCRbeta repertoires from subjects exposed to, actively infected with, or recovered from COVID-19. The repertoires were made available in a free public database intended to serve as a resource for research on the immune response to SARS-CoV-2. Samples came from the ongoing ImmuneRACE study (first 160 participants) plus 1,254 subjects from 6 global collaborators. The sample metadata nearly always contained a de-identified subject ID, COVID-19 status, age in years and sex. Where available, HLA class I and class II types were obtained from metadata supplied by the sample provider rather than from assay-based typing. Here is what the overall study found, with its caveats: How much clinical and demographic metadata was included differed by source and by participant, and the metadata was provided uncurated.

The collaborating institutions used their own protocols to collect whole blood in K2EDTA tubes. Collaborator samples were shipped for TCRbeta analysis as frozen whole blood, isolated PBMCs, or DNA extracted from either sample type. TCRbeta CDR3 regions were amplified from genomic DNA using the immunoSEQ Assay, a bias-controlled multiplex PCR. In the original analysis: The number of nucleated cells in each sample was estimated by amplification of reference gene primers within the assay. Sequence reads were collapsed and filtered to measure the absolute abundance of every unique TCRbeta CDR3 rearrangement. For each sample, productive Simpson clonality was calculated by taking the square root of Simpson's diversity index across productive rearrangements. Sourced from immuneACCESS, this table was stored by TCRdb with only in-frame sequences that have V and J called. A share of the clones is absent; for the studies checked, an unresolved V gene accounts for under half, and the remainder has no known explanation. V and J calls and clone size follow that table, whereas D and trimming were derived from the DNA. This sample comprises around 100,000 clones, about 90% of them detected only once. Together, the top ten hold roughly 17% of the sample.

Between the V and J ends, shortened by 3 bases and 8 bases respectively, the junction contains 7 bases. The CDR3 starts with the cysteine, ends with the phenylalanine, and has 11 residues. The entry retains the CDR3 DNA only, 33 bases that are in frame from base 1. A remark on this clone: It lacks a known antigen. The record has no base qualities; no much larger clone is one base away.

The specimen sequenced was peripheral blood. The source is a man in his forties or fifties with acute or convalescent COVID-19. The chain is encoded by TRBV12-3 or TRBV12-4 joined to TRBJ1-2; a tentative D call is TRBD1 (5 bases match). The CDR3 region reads CASSLKGGYTF. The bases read TGTGCCAGCAGTTTGAAGGGGGGCTACACCTTC.